This TCR beta chain was sequenced during a study of OX40 agonist ivuxolimab in advanced cancers. The repertoire was sequenced with immunoSEQ multiplex PCR; TCRdb's copy has only in-frame clones and lacks some. This table has roughly 50,000 clones, approximately 86% appearing once. Trimming took off 6 bases at V and 1 base at J, with 9 bases between the two ends. This CDR3 has 13 residues. Germline CDR1 MDHEN, CDR2 SYDVKM. Sequenced material: CD4+ or CD8+ T cells sorted from blood, taken in a trial of the OX40 agonist ivuxolimab. The chain carries TRBV28 and TRBJ2-5; weak D call: TRBD1 (6 bases). The source is an adult with an advanced solid tumor such as melanoma, head and neck, liver or kidney cancer. The CDR3 loop is CASSRTAQETQYF. CDR3 DNA sequence: TGTGCCAGCAGCCGGACAGCCCAAGAGACCCAGTACTTC.